This section outlines one T cell receptor beta chain sequence together with its context. Its antigen is unidentified. This record comes from a study of cytomegalovirus exposure and HLA in healthy donors. Vbeta (60) and Jbeta (13) primers were used in the PCR. Libraries were prepared by immunoSEQ multiplex PCR; TCRdb keeps only in-frame clonotypes and omits some of them. Of 200,000 to 300,000 clones detected, roughly 82% appear once; the ten largest clones hold 4.5% to 6%. The study, taken as a whole, reports: Other equally common chains were less clonally expanded than HLA-associated TCR beta chains, a later analysis showed. Published work reported that the classifier diagnosed cytomegalovirus status with high specificity and sensitivity. Roughly even sequencing depth across donors was the assumption behind the presence/absence analyses. Several V segments, TRBV6-2 and TRBV6-3 among them, could not be told apart and were dropped.

CDR1 SGHKS and CDR2 YYEKEE come from the germline V gene (reference sequence). Trimming removed 4 bases from V and 0 bases from J, with 11 bases in between. This CDR3 spans 14 amino acids. The clonotype originates from a woman aged 35 to 49 in good health and CMV-seropositive. The sequencing sample was made of PBMCs. J is TRBJ2-7 and V is TRBV5-5; D might be TRBD1 (6 bases). In nucleotides, the CDR3 is TGTGCCAGCAGCGAGGGGGTACCCTCCTACGAGCAGTACTTC. This codes for CASSEGVPSYEQYF.